This T cell receptor (beta chain) emerged from a study of blood T cell repertoires in COVID-19. CDR3 length: 14 residues. V lost 1 base and J 3 bases, leaving 9 bases between the germline ends. The germline CDR1 and CDR2 sequences are SEHNR and FQNEAQ (reference sequence). Produced via immunoSEQ multiplex PCR; TCRdb's table is partial and in-frame only. This sample has about 140,000 clones; over 75% occur once, and the top ten carry roughly 2.9%. The chain links TRBV7-9 to TRBJ2-5; weak D call: TRBD1 (6 bases). The clonotype originates from a middle-aged man with acute or convalescent COVID-19. Sequenced sample: peripheral blood. In nucleotides, the CDR3 is TGTGCCAGCAGCTTAGTTCGGACAGAAGAGACCCAGTACTTC. This codes for CASSLVRTEETQYF.